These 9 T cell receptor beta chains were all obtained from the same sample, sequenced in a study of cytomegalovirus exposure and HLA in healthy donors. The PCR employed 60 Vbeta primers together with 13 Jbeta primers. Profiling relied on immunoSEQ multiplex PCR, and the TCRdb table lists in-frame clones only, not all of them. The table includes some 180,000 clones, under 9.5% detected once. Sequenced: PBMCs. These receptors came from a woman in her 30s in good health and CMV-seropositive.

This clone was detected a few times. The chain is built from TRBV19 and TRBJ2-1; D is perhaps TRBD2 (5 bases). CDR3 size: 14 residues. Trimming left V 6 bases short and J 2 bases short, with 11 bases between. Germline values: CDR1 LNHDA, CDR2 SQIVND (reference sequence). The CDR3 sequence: CASSPTSAYNEQFF. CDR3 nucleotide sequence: TGTGCCAGTAGCCCAACTAGTGCCTACAATGAGCAGTTCTTC.

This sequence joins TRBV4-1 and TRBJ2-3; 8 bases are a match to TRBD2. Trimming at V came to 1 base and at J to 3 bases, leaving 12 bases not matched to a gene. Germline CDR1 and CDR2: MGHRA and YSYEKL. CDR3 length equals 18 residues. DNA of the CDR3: TGCGCCAGCAGCCAAGGAGGATTTGGGGGCGGGAGGACAGATACGCAGTATTTT. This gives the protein CASSQGGFGGGRTDTQYF.

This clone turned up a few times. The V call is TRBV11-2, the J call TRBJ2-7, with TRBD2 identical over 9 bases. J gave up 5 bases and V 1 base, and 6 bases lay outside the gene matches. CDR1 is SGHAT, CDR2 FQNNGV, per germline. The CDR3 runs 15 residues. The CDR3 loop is CASSLVGGRANEQYF. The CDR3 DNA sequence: TGTGCCAGCAGCTTAGTCGGCGGGAGGGCAAACGAGCAGTACTTC.

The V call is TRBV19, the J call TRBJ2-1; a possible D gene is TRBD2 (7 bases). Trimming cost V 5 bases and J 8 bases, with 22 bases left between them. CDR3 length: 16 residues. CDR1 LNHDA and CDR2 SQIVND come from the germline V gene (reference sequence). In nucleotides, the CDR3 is TGTGCCAGTAGTCAAGGGGGGGCTAGCGCGAGGGATGAGCAGTTCTTC. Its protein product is CASSQGGASARDEQFF.

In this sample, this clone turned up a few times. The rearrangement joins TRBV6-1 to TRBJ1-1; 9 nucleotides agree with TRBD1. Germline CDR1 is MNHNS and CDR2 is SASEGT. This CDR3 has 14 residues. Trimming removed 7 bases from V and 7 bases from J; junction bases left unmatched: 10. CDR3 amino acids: CASKRDRDRDEAFF. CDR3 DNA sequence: TGTGCCAGCAAGCGGGACAGGGATAGGGATGAAGCTTTCTTT.

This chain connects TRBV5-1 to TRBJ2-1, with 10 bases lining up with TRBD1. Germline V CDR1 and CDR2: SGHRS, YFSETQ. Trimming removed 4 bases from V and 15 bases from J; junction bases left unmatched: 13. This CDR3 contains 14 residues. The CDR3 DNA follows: TGCGCCAGCAGCGTATCCGGGACAGGGGCCGGAGGGTTCTTC. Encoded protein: CASSVSGTGAGGFF.

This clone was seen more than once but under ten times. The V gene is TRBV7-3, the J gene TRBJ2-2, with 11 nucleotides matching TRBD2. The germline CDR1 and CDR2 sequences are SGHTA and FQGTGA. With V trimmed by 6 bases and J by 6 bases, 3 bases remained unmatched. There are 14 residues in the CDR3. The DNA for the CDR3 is TGTGCCAGCAGTGGTAGCGGGAGGGCCGGGGAGCTGTTTTTT. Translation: CASSGSGRAGELFF.

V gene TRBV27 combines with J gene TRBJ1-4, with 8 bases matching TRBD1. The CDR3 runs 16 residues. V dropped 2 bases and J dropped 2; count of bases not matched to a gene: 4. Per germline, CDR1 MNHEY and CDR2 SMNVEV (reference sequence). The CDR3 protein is CASSLTGGFTNEKLFF. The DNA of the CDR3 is TGTGCCAGCAGTTTAACAGGGGGGTTTACTAATGAAAAACTGTTTTTT.

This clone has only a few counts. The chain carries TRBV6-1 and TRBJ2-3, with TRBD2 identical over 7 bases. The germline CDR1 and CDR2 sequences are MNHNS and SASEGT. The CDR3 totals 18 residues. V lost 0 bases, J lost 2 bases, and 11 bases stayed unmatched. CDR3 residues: CASSEARVPAGSTDTQYF. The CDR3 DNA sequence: TGTGCCAGCAGTGAAGCGCGGGTTCCAGCGGGGTCCACAGATACGCAGTATTTT.